This T cell receptor beta chain stems from a study of Ad26.COV2.S vaccination and SARS-CoV-2 variants. The treatment denotes: over 15 received Ad26.COV2.S at low or high dose, single or two shots; 5 received placebo; per-sample allocation not given. Specimens were obtained on day 63 following the first vaccine or placebo injection. This clone was seen more than once but under ten times. The same CDR3 arises from other DNA sequences in this sample as well. V was cut by 2 bases and J by 3 bases, with 9 bases left in between. The CDR3 consists of 13 residues. Germline V lookup: CDR1 SGHRS, CDR2 YFSETQ. Using immunoSEQ multiplex PCR, the repertoire was profiled, and TCRdb retains in-frame clones only, with some absent. The sample records more than 300,000 clones, roughly 90% being singletons.

The sequence was collected from a person aged 18-65 years who received the Ad26.COV2.S COVID-19 vaccine or a placebo. The genes are TRBV5-1 and TRBJ2-7; D gene uncertain. The specimen comprised peripheral blood, sampled in a trial of Ad26.COV2.S vaccine versus placebo. The CDR3 here is CASSLEDGYEQYF. In DNA form, the CDR3 reads TGCGCCAGCAGCTTAGAGGACGGCTACGAGCAGTACTTC.